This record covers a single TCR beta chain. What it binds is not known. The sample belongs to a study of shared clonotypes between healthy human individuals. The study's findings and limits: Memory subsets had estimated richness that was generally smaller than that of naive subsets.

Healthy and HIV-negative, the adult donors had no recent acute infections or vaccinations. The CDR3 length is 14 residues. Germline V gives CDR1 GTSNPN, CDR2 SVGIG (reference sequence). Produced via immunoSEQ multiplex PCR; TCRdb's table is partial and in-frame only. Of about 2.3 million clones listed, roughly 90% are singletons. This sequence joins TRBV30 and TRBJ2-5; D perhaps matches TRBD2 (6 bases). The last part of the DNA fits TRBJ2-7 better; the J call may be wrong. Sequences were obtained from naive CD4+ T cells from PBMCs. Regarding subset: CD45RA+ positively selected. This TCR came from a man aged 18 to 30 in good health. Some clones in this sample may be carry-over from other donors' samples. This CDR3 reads CAWSGLARFGEQYF. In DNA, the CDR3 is TGTGCCTGGAGTGGGCTAGCGCGGTTTGGCGAGCAGTACTTC.